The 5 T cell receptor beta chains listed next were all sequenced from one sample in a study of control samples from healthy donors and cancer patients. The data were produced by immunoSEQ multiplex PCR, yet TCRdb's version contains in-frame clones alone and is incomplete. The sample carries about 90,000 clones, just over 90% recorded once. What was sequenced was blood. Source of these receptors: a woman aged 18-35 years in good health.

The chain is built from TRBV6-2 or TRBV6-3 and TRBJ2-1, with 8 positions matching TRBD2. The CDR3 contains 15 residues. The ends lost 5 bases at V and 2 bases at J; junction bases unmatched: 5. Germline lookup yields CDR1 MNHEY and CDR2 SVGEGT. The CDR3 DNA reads TGTGCCAGCAGTCGCGGGGGGCCCCCCTACAATGAGCAGTTCTTC. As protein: CASSRGGPPYNEQFF.

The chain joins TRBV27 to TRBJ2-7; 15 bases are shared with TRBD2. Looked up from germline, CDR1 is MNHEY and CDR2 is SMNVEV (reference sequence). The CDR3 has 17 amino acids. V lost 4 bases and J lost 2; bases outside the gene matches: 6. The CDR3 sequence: CASSSLGLAGGAYEQYF. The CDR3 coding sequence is TGTGCCAGCAGTTCCCTCGGACTAGCGGGGGGGGCCTACGAGCAGTACTTC.

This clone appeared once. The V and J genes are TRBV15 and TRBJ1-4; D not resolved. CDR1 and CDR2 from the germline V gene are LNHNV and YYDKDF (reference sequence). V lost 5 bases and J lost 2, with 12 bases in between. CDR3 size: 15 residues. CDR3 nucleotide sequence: TGTGCCACCAGCGACGGCCGGGAGACTAATGAAAAACTGTTTTTT. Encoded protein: CATSDGRETNEKLFF.

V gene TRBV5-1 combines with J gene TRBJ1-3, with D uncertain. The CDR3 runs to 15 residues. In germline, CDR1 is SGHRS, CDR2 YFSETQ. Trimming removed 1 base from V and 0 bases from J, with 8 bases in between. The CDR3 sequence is CASSLPASSGNTIYF. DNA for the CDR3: TGCGCCAGCAGCTTGCCAGCATCCTCTGGAAACACCATATATTTT.

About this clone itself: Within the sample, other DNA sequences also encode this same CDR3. CDR3 loop: CASSVRQGPTGELFF. DNA of the CDR3: TGTGCCAGCAGCGTTAGACAGGGGCCCACCGGGGAGCTGTTTTTT. The chain links TRBV9 to TRBJ2-2, with 8 positions matching TRBD1. Germline loops: CDR1 SGDLS, CDR2 YYNGEE. The CDR3 extends over 15 amino acids. J was trimmed by 4 bases and V by 2 bases; bases with no gene match: 4.